These 18 T cell receptor beta chains were all obtained from the same sample, sequenced in a study of T-cell reconstitution after alpha-beta-depleted transplantation in children. The library targeted TCRbeta and was prepared with unique molecular identifiers. TCRdb processed the PCR reads anew with MiXCR; each CDR3 protein has one entry. The sample shows about 250,000 distinct CDR3 sequences, more than 20% of them seen only once. The sequences come from PBMCs, mostly from graft donor cells, collected 360 days after TCRalphabeta/CD19-depleted stem cell transplant. The receptors were sampled from a female patient between 2 and 15 years old who had a stem cell transplant for congenital amegakaryocytic thrombocytopenia, so the T cells may come from the graft donor.

This clonotype was observed a handful of times. The chain combines TRBV5-5 with TRBJ1-1, with D tentatively TRBD1 (5 bases). CDR1 is SGHKS, CDR2 YYEKEE, per germline (reference sequence). V lost 1 base and J 6 bases, leaving 13 bases between the germline ends. The CDR3 runs 14 residues. This CDR3 is CASSLIGASPEAFF. The CDR3 DNA reads TGTGCCAGCAGCTTGATAGGGGCTTCCCCTGAAGCTTTCTTT. The full variable domain, with the rest looked up from reference TRBV5-5 and TRBJ1-1, is DAGVTQSPTHLIKTRGQQVTLRCSPISGHKSVSWYQQVLGQGPQFIFQYYEKEERGRGNFPDRFSARQFPNYSSELNVNALLLGDSALYLCASSLIGASPEAFFGQGTRLTVV.

The table lists this clonotype with a few counts. This chain links TRBV6-2 or TRBV6-3 with TRBJ2-7; unclear D gene. Per germline, CDR1 MNHEY and CDR2 SVGEGT. The CDR3 totals 14 residues. Trimming pared 2 bases from V and 2 bases from J, leaving 10 bases between. Written as DNA, the CDR3 is TGTGCCAGCAGTTACCCTAAGAAGACCTACGAGCAGTACTTC. This gives the protein CASSYPKKTYEQYF.

Regarding this clonotype: A single base separates this from a much larger clone, so it may be a read error. The rearrangement joins TRBV20-1 to TRBJ2-7; no clear D gene. CDR3 length: 12 residues. V was pared by 4 bases and J by 0 bases, with 7 bases between. Germline assignment: CDR1 DFQATT and CDR2 SNEGSKA (reference sequence). CDR3 sequence (DNA): TGCAGTGCTACACTTGCCTCCTACGAGCAGTACTTC. This gives the protein CSATLASYEQYF.

This clonotype was observed a handful of times. The chain links TRBV7-8 to TRBJ2-3; TRBD2 matches 8 bases. Unmatched junction bases numbered 8, after V lost 7 bases and J lost 2 bases. In germline, CDR1 is SGHVS, CDR2 FQNEAQ. The CDR3 extends over 15 amino acids. The CDR3 coding sequence is TGTGCCAGCAACGGAGGGACTAGGAACACAGATACGCAGTATTTT. Its protein is CASNGGTRNTDTQYF.

J is TRBJ1-2 and V is TRBV5-1; weak D call: TRBD1 (5 bases). The CDR3 runs to 17 residues. Trimming took off 4 bases at V and 0 bases at J, with 19 bases between the two ends. Germline CDR1 reads SGHRS; CDR2 reads YFSETQ. CDR3 nucleotides: TGCGCCAGCAGCCTATACAGTCGGGGCCGAGCTAACTATGGCTACACCTTC. This translates into CASSLYSRGRANYGYTF. The full variable domain, completed using reference TRBV5-1 and TRBJ1-2, is KAGVTQTPRYLIKTRGQQVTLSCSPISGHRSVSWYQQTPGQGLQFLFEYFSETQRNKGNFPGRFSGRQFSNSRSEMNVSTLELGDSALYLCASSLYSRGRANYGYTFGSGTRLTVV.

The chain couples TRBV29-1 to TRBJ2-1, with D perhaps matching TRBD2 (6 bases). Trimming took off 7 bases at V and 2 bases at J, with 18 bases between the two ends. The CDR3 contains 15 residues. Germline V gene lookup returns CDR1 SQVTM and CDR2 ANQGSEA. Written as DNA, the CDR3 is TGCAGCGCCGGAGGGTTGGCAGGAACCTACAATGAGCAGTTCTTC. This encodes CSAGGLAGTYNEQFF.

This clonotype was observed a single time. The J gene is TRBJ2-5, the V gene TRBV7-9; D possibly matches TRBD1 or TRBD2 (5 bases each). There are 14 residues in the CDR3. Germline lookup yields CDR1 SEHNR and CDR2 FQNEAQ (reference sequence). With 1 base removed from V and 9 bases from J, the gap between germline ends came to 15 bases. The CDR3 protein is CASSLGGLEGAQYF. For the CDR3, the DNA is TGTGCCAGCAGCTTAGGAGGGTTGGAAGGGGCCCAGTACTTC.

This clonotype was detected a few times. The chain combines TRBV28 with TRBJ2-1; D remains unclear. CDR3 size: 13 residues. Germline loops: CDR1 MDHEN, CDR2 SYDVKM. V was clipped by 6 bases and J by 0 bases, with 6 bases between them. CDR3 DNA sequence: TGTGCCAGCAGACTCGGCTCCTACAATGAGCAGTTCTTC. Protein sequence: CASRLGSYNEQFF.

The rearrangement joins TRBV30 to TRBJ2-2; either TRBD1 or TRBD2 may supply D (5 bases each). V lost 2 bases, J lost 5 bases, and 12 bases lay in between. The CDR3 is 14 residues long. CDR1 is GTSNPN and CDR2 is SVGIG in the germline V gene (reference sequence). CDR3 DNA: TGTGCCTGGAGTAGGACTCCAGGGACCGGGGAGCTGTTTTTT. Protein sequence: CAWSRTPGTGELFF.

The chain combines TRBV12-3 or TRBV12-4 with TRBJ2-7; 11 bases line up with TRBD2. With 3 bases clipped from V and 3 bases from J, the junction kept 7 bases outside the gene matches. The CDR3 runs 16 residues. In DNA form, the CDR3 reads TGTGCCAGCAGTTTTCTTTTCGGGACTAGCGGCTACGAGCAGTACTTC. Protein product: CASSFLFGTSGYEQYF.

This chain joins TRBV29-1 and TRBJ1-4; 7 nucleotides line up with TRBD1. The CDR3 loop spans 15 amino acids. With 5 bases clipped from V and 10 bases from J, the junction kept 16 bases outside the gene matches. Germline CDR1 and CDR2: SQVTM and ANQGSEA. CDR3 nucleotides: TGCAGCGTTACTACCGCCCTAGGGGGCACCGGAAAACTGTTTTTT. Translation: CSVTTALGGTGKLFF.

The rearrangement joins TRBV20-1 to TRBJ1-4; no reliable D call. In germline, CDR1 is DFQATT, CDR2 SNEGSKA (reference sequence). Trimming removed 6 bases from V and 5 bases from J, with 19 bases in between. The CDR3 length is 15 residues. CDR3 sequence reads: CSAKRETVGNEKLFF. CDR3 sequence (DNA): TGCAGTGCCAAAAGAGAGACGGTGGGGAATGAAAAACTGTTTTTT.

This chain links TRBV20-1 with TRBJ2-2, with D unresolved. This CDR3 contains 16 residues. Germline values: CDR1 DFQATT, CDR2 SNEGSKA (reference sequence). With 3 bases removed from V and 0 bases from J, the gap between germline ends came to 14 bases. CDR3 loop: CSASSFDTSNTGELFF. In DNA form, the CDR3 reads TGCAGTGCTAGCTCCTTTGATACCTCGAACACCGGGGAGCTGTTTTTT.

This clonotype has more than one count but fewer than ten. The J gene is TRBJ1-3, the V gene TRBV12-3 or TRBV12-4, with D possibly matching TRBD1 (5 bases). V lost 6 bases and J lost 0, with 15 bases in between. The CDR3 runs 16 residues. The CDR3 is CASRLWDQTSGNTIYF. The CDR3 coding sequence is TGTGCCAGCAGGCTGTGGGACCAAACCTCTGGAAACACCATATATTTT.

The chain joins TRBV2 to TRBJ2-1, with D perhaps TRBD2 (6 bases). Between the trimmed V and J ends, which lost 6 bases and 0 bases, there was a span of 18 bases. The CDR3 is made up of 17 amino acids. In germline, CDR1 is SNHLY, CDR2 FYNNEI. CDR3 nucleotides: TGTGCCAGCAGCGATGGGGGGACTCCTGTCTCCTACAATGAGCAGTTCTTC. Translated, it gives CASSDGGTPVSYNEQFF.

This clonotype has more than one count but fewer than ten. The chain carries TRBV20-1 and TRBJ1-1; D gene ambiguous. The CDR3 is 12 residues long. The germline V and J ends were trimmed by 5 bases and 0 bases, with 7 bases remaining between them. The V gene's germline CDR1 is DFQATT and CDR2 SNEGSKA (reference sequence). The DNA of the CDR3 is TGCAGTGCTTCTGCTATGAACACTGAAGCTTTCTTT. This translates into CSASAMNTEAFF.

This chain joins TRBV19 and TRBJ2-2, with D possibly being TRBD2 (5 bases). Trimming took 7 bases from V and 1 from J, leaving 10 bases between them. This CDR3 is built from 14 residues. Germline V CDR1 and CDR2: LNHDA, SQIVND (reference sequence). CDR3 loop: CASTWRQNTGELFF. The DNA for the CDR3 is TGTGCCAGTACGTGGAGGCAGAACACCGGGGAGCTGTTTTTT.

V usage is TRBV5-6 and J usage is TRBJ2-5, with D perhaps matching TRBD1 (5 bases). The V gene's germline CDR1 is SGHDT and CDR2 YYEEEE. The CDR3 is made up of 14 amino acids. Trimming took 1 base from V and 5 from J, leaving 12 bases between them. In DNA form, the CDR3 reads TGTGCCAGCAGCTTGTTCAGGGCGAGGGAGACCCAGTACTTC. This codes for CASSLFRARETQYF.